This T cell receptor beta chain was sequenced in a study of blood T cell repertoires in COVID-19. Across the whole study: COVID-19 samples from acute and convalescent phases originated in the United States, Italy and Spain. T cells, B-cell-depleted T cells, or PBMCs supplied cDNA or gDNA.

CDR3 length: 14 amino acids. The germline V gene has CDR1 SQVTM and CDR2 ANQGSEA. The V end lost 3 bases, the J end lost 0 bases, and 10 bases lay between the germline ends. In the authors' methods: Cell counts per sample came from amplifying reference gene primers. Here immunoSEQ multiplex PCR was the method, and the copy in TCRdb shows in-frame clones only, minus some. That table supplies the V and J calls and clone size; D and trimming were determined from the DNA. The sample lists about 160,000 clones, about 80% occurring once. V usage is TRBV29-1 and J usage is TRBJ2-3; tentatively, D is TRBD2 (6 bases). The receptor was isolated from a man in his fifties or sixties with acute or convalescent COVID-19. The sample consisted of peripheral blood. The CDR3 DNA reads TGCAGCGTTGAGGTACTAGCTAGCACAGATACGCAGTATTTT. Translating it yields CSVEVLASTDTQYF.